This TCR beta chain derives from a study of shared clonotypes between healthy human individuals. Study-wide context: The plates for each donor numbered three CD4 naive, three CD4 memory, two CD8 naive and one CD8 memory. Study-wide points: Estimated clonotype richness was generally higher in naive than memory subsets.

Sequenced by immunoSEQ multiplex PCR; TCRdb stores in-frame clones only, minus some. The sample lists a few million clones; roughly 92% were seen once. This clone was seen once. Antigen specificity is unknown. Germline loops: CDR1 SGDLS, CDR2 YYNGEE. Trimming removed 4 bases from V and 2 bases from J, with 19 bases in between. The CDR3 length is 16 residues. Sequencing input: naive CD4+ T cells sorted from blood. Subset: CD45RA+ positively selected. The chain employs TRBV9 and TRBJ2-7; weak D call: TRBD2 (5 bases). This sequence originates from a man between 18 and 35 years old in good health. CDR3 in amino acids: CASSQHVDFGTYEQYF. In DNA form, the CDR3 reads TGTGCCAGCAGCCAGCACGTGGACTTTGGGACCTACGAGCAGTACTTC. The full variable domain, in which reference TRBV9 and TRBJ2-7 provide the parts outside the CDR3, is DSGVTQTPKHLITATGQRVTLRCSPRSGDLSVYWYQQSLDQGLQFLIQYYNGEERAKGNILERFSAQQFPDLHSELNLSSLELGDSALYFCASSQHVDFGTYEQYFGPGTRLTVT.